This is a list of T cell receptor beta chains from one sample in a study of blood T cell repertoires in COVID-19. TCRdb's table, derived via immunoSEQ multiplex PCR, lists solely in-frame clones and lacks some. Of about 200,000 clones listed, roughly nine tenths were seen once; the top ten hold roughly a tenth. The sample consisted of peripheral blood. The receptors stem from a woman aged 50 to 60 with COVID-19, enrolled during active disease. The CDR3 runs from the conserved cysteine through the conserved F or W.

V	J	CDR3
TRBV6-6	TRBJ2-2	CASSPSGTGELFF
TRBV5-1	TRBJ1-2	CASSATAYGYTF
TRBV20-1	TRBJ1-5	CSASRDRDQPQHF
TRBV13	TRBJ2-2	CASSSRAGNTGELFF
TRBV7-6	TRBJ1-1	CASSTGTKNTEAFF
TRBV6-1	TRBJ1-1	CASSEYRGRTEAFF
TRBV27	TRBJ2-7	CASSLGGPAGEQYF
TRBV28	TRBJ1-2	CASSPSGTGGENYGYTF
TRBV4-1	TRBJ1-1	CASSHPGTANTEAFF
TRBV28	TRBJ2-7	CASSSTRTGKFYEQYF
TRBV6-5	TRBJ2-3	CASSLSGVDTDTQYF
TRBV5-4	TRBJ2-5	CASSLAGWETQYF
TRBV7-9	TRBJ1-1	CASSLGRVTMNTEAFF
TRBV3-1/TRBV3-2	TRBJ1-2	CASSLPGTGASYGYTF
TRBV7-2	TRBJ2-6	CASSLEWGAGANVLTF
TRBV5-8	TRBJ1-5	CASSSGFRGQPQHF
TRBV10-1	TRBJ2-1	CASRGSGAYNEQFF
TRBV28	TRBJ1-2	CASSYRTVASREGYTF
TRBV11-2	TRBJ2-5	CASSLLQGRVGTQYF
TRBV7-9	TRBJ2-1	CASSFGGANEQFF
TRBV7-8	TRBJ1-5	CASSSRGGQEGNQPQHF
TRBV5-1	TRBJ1-2	CASSLQGAFDGYTF
TRBV5-5	TRBJ1-1	CASSLTGNTEAFF
TRBV27	TRBJ1-2	CASNRQGYDYGYTF
TRBV18	TRBJ1-1	CASSPPSLNTEAFF
TRBV30	TRBJ2-3	CAWSPLSPLAGGITDTQYF
TRBV10-1	TRBJ1-4	CASSETQNRQEKLFF
TRBV5-1	TRBJ1-1	CASTSGQGNTEAFF
TRBV6-5	TRBJ1-1	CASSKQGVRGTEAFF
TRBV10-1	TRBJ2-2	CASRPGTGAGELFF
TRBV7-9	TRBJ2-1	CASSLRQGARNEQFF
TRBV27	TRBJ2-3	CASSTRRGGGTDTQYF
TRBV7-9	TRBJ2-7	CASTNPRKGTGWGEQYF
TRBV25-1	TRBJ2-3	CASSEGQTFTDTQYF
TRBV9	TRBJ2-6	CASSVGRVSSGANVLTF
TRBV7-2	TRBJ2-2	CASSPRDFDTGELFF
TRBV28	TRBJ2-3	CASSTENTDTQYF
TRBV2	TRBJ2-3	CATGTAGADTQYF
TRBV10-3	TRBJ1-6	CAISGDTGSPLHF
TRBV4-1	TRBJ1-6	CASSPYGATDNSPLHF
TRBV3-1/TRBV3-2	TRBJ2-4	CARIRDIKNIQYF
TRBV6-5	TRBJ2-7	CASSYSPWTGDEQYF
TRBV11-3	TRBJ2-1	CASSQRTDNYNEQFF
TRBV28	TRBJ1-5	CASCSVQGRNQPQHF
TRBV19	TRBJ2-7	CASSPTQTGNEQYF
TRBV29-1	TRBJ1-2	CSVEVNGYGYTF
TRBV18	TRBJ1-5	CASSPRTEPSNQPQHF
TRBV4-3	TRBJ2-1	CASSQDLQGRYNEQFF